The 29 T cell receptor beta chains given below trace back to one sample, sequenced in a study of blood T cell repertoires in COVID-19. Assay: immunoSEQ multiplex PCR; the TCRdb copy retains only in-frame clones and omits some. The repertoire holds hundreds of thousands of clones, with about nine tenths as singletons. Input material: peripheral blood. These receptors were taken from a woman aged 40 to 55 who had recovered from COVID-19.

This chain connects TRBV5-1 to TRBJ1-4; D is unresolved. The CDR3 spans 13 residues. With 0 bases removed from V and 7 bases from J, the gap between germline ends came to 7 bases. Germline assignment: CDR1 SGHRS and CDR2 YFSETQ. In nucleotides, the CDR3 is TGCGCCAGCAGCTTGGAACGGGGTGAAAAACTGTTTTTT. It translates to CASSLERGEKLFF.

In DNA, the CDR3 is TGCGCCAGCAGCCAAGATACCGAAGCTCCGAACACCGGGGAGCTGTTTTTT. Amino acids: CASSQDTEAPNTGELFF. J is TRBJ2-2 and V is TRBV4-1; D is uncertain. V dropped 0 bases and J dropped 0 bases, with 11 bases sitting between them. The length of the CDR3 is 17 residues. Germline lookup yields CDR1 MGHRA and CDR2 YSYEKL.

The genes are TRBV3-1 (or the pseudogene TRBV3-2) and TRBJ1-2, with 9 nucleotides matching TRBD1. The CDR3 length is 17 residues. Germline V CDR1 and CDR2: LGHDT, YNNKEL (reference sequence). The junction had 11 bases not matched to a gene; V was cut back by 0 bases and J by 6 bases. Written as DNA, the CDR3 is TGTGCCAGCAGCCAAGATTCGGGGACAGGGAGGGGTCATGGCTACACCTTC. Protein sequence: CASSQDSGTGRGHGYTF.

CDR3: CASSLGQGINSPLHF. The CDR3 DNA follows: TGTGCCAGCAGCTTAGGACAGGGGATTAATTCACCCCTCCACTTT. The J gene is TRBJ1-6, the V gene TRBV5-4; 9 nucleotides match TRBD1. The CDR3 runs 15 residues. Per the germline V gene, CDR1 is SGHNT and CDR2 is YYREEE (reference sequence). The J segment lost 6 bases and the V segment lost 2 bases, leaving 3 bases of the junction unmatched. The full variable domain, with the rest looked up from reference TRBV5-4 and TRBJ1-6, is ETGVTQSPTHLIKTRGQQVTLRCSSQSGHNTVSWYQQALGQGPQFIFQYYREEENGRGNFPPRFSGLQFPNYSSELNVNALELDDSALYLCASSLGQGINSPLHFGNGTRLTVT.

This chain uses TRBV20-1 with TRBJ1-5; no firm D call. V lost 6 bases, J lost 8 bases, and 11 bases lay in between. Per the germline V gene, CDR1 is DFQATT and CDR2 is SNEGSKA (reference sequence). The CDR3 extends over 11 amino acids. The CDR3 sequence: CSARRGEPQHF. CDR3 nucleotide sequence: TGCAGTGCGAGAAGAGGTGAGCCCCAGCATTTT.

The chain recombines TRBV19 with TRBJ1-5, with 7 bases aligning to TRBD1. The CDR3 is 15 residues long. Trimming removed 6 bases from V and 3 bases from J; junction bases left unmatched: 8. The germline CDR1 and CDR2 sequences are LNHDA and SQIVND (reference sequence). Written as DNA, the CDR3 is TGTGCCAGTAGCCCCCTAGGACAGGACAATCAGCCCCAGCATTTT. Translation: CASSPLGQDNQPQHF.

This clone was seen only a few times. The gene calls are TRBV7-2 and TRBJ2-1; 7 positions agree with TRBD2. The junction had 5 bases not matched to a gene; V was cut back by 0 bases and J by 0 bases. The CDR3 totals 17 residues. Germline V gene lookup returns CDR1 SGHTA and CDR2 FQGNSA. The CDR3 region is CASSLAGGSLSYNEQFF. CDR3 DNA: TGTGCCAGCAGCTTAGCGGGGGGGTCCCTCTCCTACAATGAGCAGTTCTTC.

This clone was seen only a few times. This chain links TRBV7-9 with TRBJ2-7; D gene uncertain. V was trimmed by 1 base and J by 3 bases, leaving 10 bases between them. This CDR3 has 14 amino acids. Per the germline V gene, CDR1 is SEHNR and CDR2 is FQNEAQ (reference sequence). The CDR3 nucleotides are TGTGCCAGCAGCTTAGAAGGTAGCCTCTACGAGCAGTACTTC. Translated, it gives CASSLEGSLYEQYF.

The chain is built from TRBV19 and TRBJ1-5, with D unclear. CDR3 size: 16 residues. The V and J ends lost 0 bases and 0 bases respectively, with 9 bases between them. Germline V lookup: CDR1 LNHDA, CDR2 SQIVND (reference sequence). The CDR3 DNA reads TGTGCCAGTAGTATAGACAGAATGAATAGCAATCAGCCCCAGCATTTT. This codes for CASSIDRMNSNQPQHF.

The chain carries TRBV3-1 (or the pseudogene TRBV3-2) and TRBJ2-1; maybe TRBD2 (5 bases). V lost 4 bases and J lost 3, with 13 bases in between. CDR3 length equals 15 residues. Germline loops: CDR1 LGHDT, CDR2 YNNKEL (reference sequence). CDR3 amino acids: CASSPRGTSYNEQFF. In DNA, the CDR3 is TGTGCCAGCAGCCCCCGGGGTACAAGCTACAATGAGCAGTTCTTC.

In regard to this clone: A read error may produce the germline difference seen at one junction end. The chain joins TRBV7-2 to TRBJ2-1; TRBD2 is a possible D gene (5 bases). The CDR3 has 11 amino acids. Germline V CDR1 and CDR2: SGHTA, FQGNSA. In nucleotides, the CDR3 is TGTGCCAGCAGCCTAGCCGGTGAGCAGTTCTTC. Translated, it gives CASSLAGEQFF. Variable domain in full (rest from reference TRBV7-2 and TRBJ2-1): GAGVSQSPSNKVTEKGKDVELRCDPISGHTALYWYRQSLGQGLEFLIYFQGNSAPDKSGLPSDRFSAERTGGSVSTLTIQRTQQEDSAVYLCASSLAGEQFFGPGTRLTVL.

The chain joins TRBV21-1 to TRBJ1-1. TRBV21-1 is a pseudogene. The CDR3 length is 15 residues. CDR3: CASSKGRNLNTEAFF. In nucleotides, the CDR3 is TGTGCCAGCAGCAAAGGGAGGAACTTGAACACTGAAGCTTTCTTT.

The chain is built from TRBV11-2 and TRBJ1-1, with D possibly matching TRBD1 (6 bases). Germline loops: CDR1 SGHAT, CDR2 FQNNGV. Trimming took 1 base from V and 8 from J, leaving 17 bases between them. CDR3 size: 15 residues. The CDR3, as DNA: TGTGCCAGCAGCTTAGGGCGACACGGGACACGGGAAGCTTTCTTT. It yields the protein CASSLGRHGTREAFF.

V is TRBV5-1 and J is TRBJ1-4; TRBD1 agrees at 7 bases. Germline CDR1 reads SGHRS; CDR2 reads YFSETQ. The J segment lost 8 bases and the V segment lost 0 bases, leaving 10 bases of the junction unmatched. This CDR3 is built from 16 residues. The CDR3 loop reads CASSLGTGFGREKLFF. The CDR3 DNA follows: TGCGCCAGCAGCTTGGGGACAGGTTTCGGGCGGGAAAAACTGTTTTTT.

There are a few counts of this clone. This chain links TRBV6-4 with TRBJ1-1; D unresolved. Trimming took off 7 bases at V and 0 bases at J, with 15 bases between the two ends. Looked up from germline, CDR1 is MRHNA and CDR2 is SNTAGT. The CDR3 consists of 15 residues. This chain's CDR3 is CASTRRITMNTEAFF. The DNA of the CDR3 is TGTGCCAGCACCAGACGGATTACTATGAACACTGAAGCTTTCTTT.

The V call is TRBV6-5, the J call TRBJ2-1; 9 nucleotides line up with TRBD2. V shed 2 bases and J 5 bases; nucleotides not matched to a gene: 7. CDR3 length: 16 amino acids. Germline V gene sequence: CDR1 MNHEY, CDR2 SVGAGI. CDR3 loop: CASSYPASGDHNEQFF. The CDR3 DNA sequence: TGTGCCAGCAGTTACCCGGCTAGCGGGGATCACAATGAGCAGTTCTTC.

The rearrangement uses TRBV27 and TRBJ2-7, with 7 bases that match TRBD2. The CDR3 runs to 14 residues. CDR1 MNHEY and CDR2 SMNVEV come from the germline V gene (reference sequence). Trimming at V came to 8 bases and at J to 0 bases, leaving 7 bases not matched to a gene. The chain's CDR3 is CASSRAGSSYEQYF. CDR3 in DNA: TGTGCCAGCTCCAGAGCGGGGAGCTCCTACGAGCAGTACTTC.

This chain uses TRBV6-6 with TRBJ1-1; 9 bases match TRBD1. CDR3 size: 15 residues. The germline gives CDR1 MNHNY, CDR2 SVGAGI (reference sequence). V lost 5 bases, J lost 0 bases, and 4 bases stayed unmatched. Written as DNA, the CDR3 is TGTGCCAGCAGTCTCAGACAGGGGGTGAACACTGAAGCTTTCTTT. Translation: CASSLRQGVNTEAFF.

This clone was seen once. This chain links TRBV19 with TRBJ2-3, with 10 bases matching TRBD2. V lost 8 bases to trimming and J lost 5 bases; unmatched junction nucleotides: 10. Germline loops: CDR1 LNHDA, CDR2 SQIVND (reference sequence). The CDR3 sequence is 15 residues long. The CDR3 sequence is CASRRVAGGIDTQYF. The CDR3 DNA sequence: TGTGCCAGTCGAAGAGTAGCGGGGGGCATAGATACGCAGTATTTT.

The rearrangement joins TRBV7-6 to TRBJ1-6; a possible D gene is TRBD1 (5 bases). The germline CDR1 and CDR2 sequences are SGHVS and FNYEAQ. This CDR3 has 14 amino acids. The V gene lost 6 bases and the J gene lost 7 bases, with 13 bases spanning the gap. The CDR3 nucleotides read TGTGCCAGCAGAAGGGGACGGGAGAATTCACCCCTCCACTTT. It translates to CASRRGRENSPLHF.

CDR3: CASSQEGAKRGGVFTEAFF. CDR3 nucleotide sequence: TGTGCCAGCAGCCAAGAGGGCGCGAAACGCGGGGGGGTTTTCACTGAAGCTTTCTTT. The chain employs TRBV3-1 (or the pseudogene TRBV3-2) and TRBJ1-1; possible D gene TRBD1, 5 bases. Trimming left V 0 bases short and J 4 bases short, with 24 bases between. The CDR3 extends over 19 amino acids. Germline CDR1 is LGHDT and CDR2 is YNNKEL (reference sequence).

With regard to this clone: Compared with germline, one end of the junction differs, possibly owing to a read error. CDR3 nucleotides: TGTGTCAGCTCACCACTTGCCAGTTCCGGAGGTGAGCAGTTCTTC. It yields the protein CVSSPLASSGGEQFF. The genes are TRBV18 and TRBJ2-1, with D possibly matching TRBD2 (5 bases). There are 15 residues in the CDR3. The germline gives CDR1 KGHSH, CDR2 LQKENI.

This chain joins TRBV6-6 and TRBJ1-1; D perhaps matches TRBD1 (5 bases). This CDR3 has 14 residues. The ends were cut back, 6 bases at V and 4 bases at J, with 15 bases in the middle. The germline gives CDR1 MNHNY, CDR2 SVGAGI (reference sequence). CDR3 sequence: CASRPFLGGTEAFF. In DNA, the CDR3 is TGTGCCAGCAGGCCATTCCTCGGGGGCACTGAAGCTTTCTTT.

CDR3 sequence reads: CASSETGNYGYTF. In nucleotides, the CDR3 is TGCGCCAGCAGTGAGACAGGTAACTATGGCTACACCTTC. The chain joins TRBV10-1 to TRBJ1-2; D perhaps matches TRBD1 (5 bases). Trimming took 2 bases from V and 1 from J, leaving 5 bases between them. This CDR3 has 13 residues. Looked up from germline, CDR1 is WNHNN and CDR2 is SYGVQD (reference sequence).

A note on this clone: The junction does not match germline at one end; this may be a read error. The chain joins TRBV5-4 to TRBJ1-1; D not certain. Germline values: CDR1 SGHNT, CDR2 YYREEE (reference sequence). The CDR3 has 14 residues. The CDR3 protein is CASSLGPGTTEAFF. In DNA, the CDR3 is TGTGCCAGCAGTTTGGGCCCAGGAACCACTGAAGCTTTCTTT.

The sample holds many counts of this clone. The V call is TRBV6-5, the J call TRBJ2-2, with 8 bases lining up with TRBD2. The CDR3 is made up of 15 amino acids. Unmatched junction bases numbered 8, after V lost 4 bases and J lost 7 bases. In germline, CDR1 is MNHEY, CDR2 SVGAGI. CDR3 amino acids: CASSSWTAGGGELFF. The CDR3 coding sequence is TGTGCCAGCAGTTCTTGGACTGCGGGAGGCGGGGAGCTGTTTTTT.

The chain employs TRBV19 and TRBJ1-1, with TRBD1 identical over 8 bases. The CDR3 is made up of 15 amino acids. Germline V gives CDR1 LNHDA, CDR2 SQIVND (reference sequence). V trimming: 2 bases; J trimming: 7 bases; junction bases outside the gene matches: 9. This CDR3 reads CASSIQDRDGYEAFF. Here the CDR3 DNA reads TGTGCCAGTAGTATACAGGACAGGGACGGGTATGAAGCTTTCTTT.

The chain recombines TRBV7-9 with TRBJ2-7; TRBD1 is a possible D gene (5 bases). Between the trimmed V and J ends, which lost 0 bases and 3 bases, there was a span of 15 bases. The germline CDR1 and CDR2 sequences are SEHNR and FQNEAQ (reference sequence). The CDR3 sequence is 16 residues long. DNA for the CDR3: TGTGCCAGCAGCTTAGCTATGGGGCAGAAAGTCTACGAGCAGTACTTC. Amino acids: CASSLAMGQKVYEQYF.

This sequence joins TRBV7-2 and TRBJ1-1; tentative D call: TRBD1 (5 bases). V was clipped by 6 bases and J by 3 bases, with 11 bases between them. CDR1 and CDR2 (germline): SGHTA, FQGNSA. The CDR3 contains 13 residues. The CDR3 region is CASRKAGYTEAFF. CDR3 bases: TGTGCCAGCAGGAAGGCAGGGTACACTGAAGCTTTCTTT.